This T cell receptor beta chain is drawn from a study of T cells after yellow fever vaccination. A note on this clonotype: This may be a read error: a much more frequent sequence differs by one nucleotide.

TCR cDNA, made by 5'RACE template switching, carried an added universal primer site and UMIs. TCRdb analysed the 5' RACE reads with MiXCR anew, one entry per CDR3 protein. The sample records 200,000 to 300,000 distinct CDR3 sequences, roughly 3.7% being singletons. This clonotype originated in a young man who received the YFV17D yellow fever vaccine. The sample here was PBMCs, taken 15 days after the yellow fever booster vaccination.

CDR3 bases: TGTGCCATCAGTGAGTCGGGGAACGAGGAGTACTTC. Protein sequence: CAISESGNEEYF. V usage is TRBV10-3 and J usage is TRBJ2-7; D ambiguous. The germline V gene encodes CDR1 ENHRY and CDR2 SYGVKD. The CDR3 length is 12 residues.